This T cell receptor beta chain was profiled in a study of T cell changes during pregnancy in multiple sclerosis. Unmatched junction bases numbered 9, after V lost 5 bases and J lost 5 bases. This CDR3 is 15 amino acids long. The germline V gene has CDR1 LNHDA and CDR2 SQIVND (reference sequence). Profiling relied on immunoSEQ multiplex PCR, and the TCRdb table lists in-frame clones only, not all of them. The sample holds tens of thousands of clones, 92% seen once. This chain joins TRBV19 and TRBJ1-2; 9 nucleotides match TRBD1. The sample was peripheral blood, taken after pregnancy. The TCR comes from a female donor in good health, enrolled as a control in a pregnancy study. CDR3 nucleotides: TGTGCCAGTAGTGATCAGAGGACAGGGGAATATGGCTACACCTTC. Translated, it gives CASSDQRTGEYGYTF.